Each of the 25 T cell receptor beta chains below was sequenced from the same sample in a study of post-analysis software for immune sequencing data. General study results and limits: The study found TRBV5-6, TRBV5-1 and TRBV20-1 among roughly 5 TRBV segments more frequent in patients than controls.

The antigens of these receptors remain unknown. TCR beta cDNA libraries had unique molecular identifiers. TCRdb used MiXCR to reprocess the PCR reads, holding one entry per CDR3 protein. The sample carries hundreds of thousands of distinct CDR3 sequences, approximately 59% recorded once. Sequencing input: blood. Every receptor here comes from a girl aged 2 to 10 with multiple sclerosis.

The chain recombines TRBV14 with TRBJ2-5; 14 bases match TRBD2. The CDR3 has 16 amino acids. The V gene end was trimmed by 4 bases and the J gene end by 5 bases; junction bases not matched to a gene: 6. Germline V lookup: CDR1 SGHDN, CDR2 FVKESK. CDR3 protein: CASSPGLAGARETQYF. The CDR3 coding sequence is TGTGCCAGCAGCCCGGGACTAGCGGGGGCCAGGGAGACCCAGTACTTC.

This clonotype was observed a handful of times. The chain links TRBV29-1 to TRBJ2-3; D remains ambiguous. This CDR3 has 13 amino acids. V lost 3 bases, J lost 1 base, and 8 bases lay in between. From germline, CDR1 is SQVTM and CDR2 ANQGSEA. The CDR3 coding sequence is TGCAGCGTTGATGCTGGGGGCACAGATACGCAGTATTTT. Protein: CSVDAGGTDTQYF.

This chain links TRBV6-6 with TRBJ2-3; the D gene is possibly TRBD2 (6 bases). Germline CDR1 is MNHNY and CDR2 is SVGAGI (reference sequence). This CDR3 has 16 residues. Trimming cost V 0 bases and J 2 bases, with 12 bases left between them. In DNA, the CDR3 is TGTGCCAGCAGTTACTCCAAGGGACTTGACACAGATACGCAGTATTTT. It is translated as CASSYSKGLDTDTQYF.

The V gene is TRBV29-1, the J gene TRBJ2-3; perhaps TRBD1 as D (6 bases). The ends were cut back, 7 bases at V and 4 bases at J, with 18 bases in the middle. The CDR3 sequence is 14 residues long. Germline CDR1 reads SQVTM; CDR2 reads ANQGSEA. The CDR3 is CSGRTTGKADTQYF. CDR3 DNA: TGCAGCGGGCGAACTACAGGGAAAGCAGATACGCAGTATTTT.

This chain joins TRBV7-9 and TRBJ2-7, with 7 bases lining up with TRBD1. With V trimmed by 4 bases and J by 0 bases, 6 bases remained unmatched. This CDR3 is built from 15 residues. CDR1 SEHNR and CDR2 FQNEAQ come from the germline V gene (reference sequence). DNA of the CDR3: TGTGCCAGCAGCTATACAGGGGCGAGCTCCTACGAGCAGTACTTC. This sequence encodes CASSYTGASSYEQYF.

This clonotype was counted once. At one end the junction does not follow the germline gene, possibly because of a read error. The chain couples TRBV6-5 to TRBJ2-3; no firm D call. Germline lookup yields CDR1 MNHEY and CDR2 SVGAGI. CDR3 size: 12 residues. CDR3 bases: TGTGCCGGCAGTCCCCCTGGCGATACGCAGTATTTT. Translation gives CAGSPPGDTQYF.

This clonotype was recorded a few times. The chain recombines TRBV20-1 with TRBJ2-4, with a tentative D call TRBD2 (5 bases). Trimming shortened V by 5 bases and J by 7 bases, and 9 bases separated the two germline ends. Germline V gene sequence: CDR1 DFQATT, CDR2 SNEGSKA (reference sequence). The CDR3 has 11 residues. The CDR3, as DNA: TGCAGTGCTCTACTAGGGAACATTCAGTACTTC. This sequence encodes CSALLGNIQYF.

The rearrangement uses TRBV9 and TRBJ2-1; 7 bases line up with TRBD2. CDR1 is SGDLS and CDR2 is YYNGEE in the germline V gene. The CDR3 contains 16 residues. Germline trimming cut 4 bases from V and 4 bases from J; bases unmatched to any gene: 11. The CDR3 loop reads CASSYTRASGYNEQFF. The CDR3 region has the DNA TGTGCCAGCAGCTATACTCGAGCTAGCGGATACAATGAGCAGTTCTTC.

V usage is TRBV4-1 and J usage is TRBJ2-1; maybe TRBD1 (6 bases). The CDR3 consists of 15 residues. The V and J ends lost 0 bases and 9 bases respectively, with 15 bases between them. Looked up from germline, CDR1 is MGHRA and CDR2 is YSYEKL. CDR3 nucleotides: TGCGCCAGCAGCCAAGAGGGGGCCCCCCTTGGTGAGCAGTTCTTC. It translates to CASSQEGAPLGEQFF.

The CDR3 here is CASSFSGGIKNIQYF. The CDR3 region has the DNA TGTGCCAGCAGCTTCTCGGGGGGGATCAAAAACATTCAGTACTTC. The chain couples TRBV12-3 or TRBV12-4 to TRBJ2-4; 8 bases line up with TRBD2. The CDR3 covers 15 residues. The ends lost 6 bases at V and 3 bases at J; junction bases unmatched: 7.

As regards this clonotype: Relative to the germline gene, one junction end is altered; a read error may explain this. The chain uses TRBV7-2 and TRBJ1-2, with D tentatively TRBD1 (5 bases). The CDR3 totals 14 residues. CDR1 is SGHTA and CDR2 is FQGNSA in the germline V gene. CDR3 in amino acids: CASSPSRDHYDYTF. The CDR3 region has the DNA TGTGCCAGCAGCCCATCCCGGGACCACTATGACTACACCTTC.

The chain employs TRBV29-1 and TRBJ2-5; D unresolved. Germline lookup yields CDR1 SQVTM and CDR2 ANQGSEA. This CDR3 has 12 amino acids. V lost 4 bases to trimming and J lost 2 bases, with 8 bases between them. The CDR3 is CSVGSQQETQYF. The DNA for the CDR3 is TGCAGCGTTGGGTCGCAGCAAGAGACCCAGTACTTC.

This chain joins TRBV9 and TRBJ2-7; 9 positions agree with TRBD2. The germline gives CDR1 SGDLS, CDR2 YYNGEE. The CDR3 is 14 residues long. V dropped 4 bases and J dropped 4; count of bases not matched to a gene: 6. The CDR3 loop reads CASSPGAGGYEQYF. The CDR3 region has the DNA TGTGCCAGCAGCCCAGGAGCGGGAGGTTACGAGCAGTACTTC. Full variable domain (outside the CDR3, taken from reference TRBV9 and TRBJ2-7): DSGVTQTPKHLITATGQRVTLRCSPRSGDLSVYWYQQSLDQGLQFLIQYYNGEERAKGNILERFSAQQFPDLHSELNLSSLELGDSALYFCASSPGAGGYEQYFGPGTRLTVT.

The rearrangement links TRBV5-5 to TRBJ1-2; perhaps TRBD1 as D (6 bases). CDR3 length: 15 amino acids. The germline V and J ends were trimmed by 2 bases and 4 bases, with 15 bases remaining between them. Per the germline V gene, CDR1 is SGHKS and CDR2 is YYEKEE (reference sequence). For the CDR3, the DNA is TGTGCCAGCAGCTTAGCAGGGGCAAAGTCCTATGGCTACACCTTC. Protein product: CASSLAGAKSYGYTF.

This clonotype showed up just a few times. The V call is TRBV18, the J call TRBJ2-1, with 7 bases lining up with TRBD1. The CDR3 is made up of 16 amino acids. J gave up 4 bases and V 3 bases, and 9 bases lay outside the gene matches. In germline, CDR1 is KGHSH, CDR2 LQKENI. CDR3 protein: CASSPPVGTVYNEQFF. CDR3 coding DNA: TGTGCCAGCTCACCCCCCGTTGGGACAGTATACAATGAGCAGTTCTTC.

The genes are TRBV29-1 and TRBJ2-3, with D perhaps given as TRBD1 or TRBD2 (5 bases each). CDR3 length: 15 residues. In germline, CDR1 is SQVTM, CDR2 ANQGSEA. V was pared by 2 bases and J by 2 bases, with 14 bases between. CDR3 nucleotides: TGCAGCGTTGAACACGGGGCCAGACTCACAGATACGCAGTATTTT. Translating gives CSVEHGARLTDTQYF.

The chain combines TRBV11-1 with TRBJ2-5; TRBD2 is a possible D gene (5 bases). The V gene lost 1 base and the J gene lost 1 base, with 10 bases spanning the gap. Germline V lookup: CDR1 SGHAT, CDR2 FQDESV (reference sequence). This CDR3 spans 15 amino acids. CDR3 in DNA: TGTGCCAGCAGCTTAGACGTCAGCGGCCAAGAGACCCAGTACTTC. Translated: CASSLDVSGQETQYF.

This rearrangement joins TRBV6-2 or TRBV6-3 to TRBJ2-1, with a tentative D call TRBD2 (6 bases). The germline CDR1 and CDR2 sequences are MNHEY and SVGEGT. CDR3 length equals 11 residues. V was shortened by 2 bases and J by 12 bases, with 8 bases between the two germline ends. CDR3 nucleotides: TGTGCCAGCAGTTACGCCGGGAGGCAGTTCTTC. Its translation: CASSYAGRQFF.

The CDR3 DNA reads TGCGCCAGCAGCTTGGACGACAGATTGACCTACGAGCAGTACTTC. This codes for CASSLDDRLTYEQYF. The V call is TRBV5-1, the J call TRBJ2-7, with D perhaps TRBD1 (5 bases). CDR3 length equals 15 residues. Germline V lookup: CDR1 SGHRS, CDR2 YFSETQ. V lost 0 bases to trimming and J lost 2 bases, with 12 bases between them.

As regards this clonotype: Mismatch with germline at one junction end may stem from a read error. The CDR3 region is CASSQERYNKEQFF. CDR3 sequence (DNA): TGTGCCAGCAGCCAAGAGCGGTATAACAAGGAGCAGTTCTTC. The chain carries TRBV4-2 and TRBJ2-1; no clear D gene. The CDR3 has 14 amino acids. Per the germline V gene, CDR1 is LGHNA and CDR2 is YNFKEQ.

This chain connects TRBV29-1 to TRBJ1-2, with 8 bases that match TRBD1. Germline V lookup: CDR1 SQVTM, CDR2 ANQGSEA. V lost 6 bases to trimming and J lost 12 bases; unmatched junction nucleotides: 24. The CDR3 is 16 amino acids. The CDR3 region is CSVLDRGDPGHRGHTF. The CDR3 DNA sequence: TGCAGCGTCCTCGACAGGGGAGACCCGGGACACAGGGGTCACACCTTC.

This clonotype has more than one count but fewer than ten. CDR3 sequence: CASSQEGDPHGYTF. In DNA form, the CDR3 reads TGTGCCAGCAGCCAAGAGGGCGACCCCCATGGCTACACCTTC. The V gene is TRBV3-1, the J gene TRBJ1-2, with D unresolved. Germline V gene sequence: CDR1 LGHDT, CDR2 YNNKEL (reference sequence). Trimming took off 0 bases at V and 6 bases at J, with 11 bases between the two ends. CDR3 length: 14 residues.

The chain recombines TRBV29-1 with TRBJ1-2; D is unclear. This CDR3 contains 12 residues. CDR1 SQVTM and CDR2 ANQGSEA come from the germline V gene. V was cut by 4 bases and J by 1 base, with 7 bases left in between. The CDR3 region is CSVGGINYGYTF. CDR3 sequence (DNA): TGCAGCGTTGGAGGGATTAACTATGGCTACACCTTC. Using reference TRBV29-1 and TRBJ1-2 for the parts outside the CDR3, the full variable domain is SAVISQKPSRDICQRGTSLTIQCQVDSQVTMMFWYRQQPGQSLTLIATANQGSEATYESGFVIDKFPISRPNLTFSTLTVSNMSPEDSSIYLCSVGGINYGYTFGSGTRLTVV.

The V and J genes are TRBV7-9 and TRBJ2-5, with 10 nucleotides matching TRBD2. The CDR3 sequence is 17 residues long. Germline V gene data show CDR1 as SEHNR and CDR2 as FQNEAQ (reference sequence). The V gene end was trimmed by 5 bases and the J gene end by 3 bases; junction bases not matched to a gene: 12. This chain's CDR3 is CASSTASLAGAEETQYF. In DNA form, the CDR3 reads TGTGCCAGCAGCACCGCCAGTCTAGCGGGAGCTGAAGAGACCCAGTACTTC.

This rearrangement joins TRBV7-9 to TRBJ2-4; 7 bases align to TRBD2. The DNA end lines up better with TRBJ2-7; the J call may be wrong. There are 14 residues in the CDR3. In germline, CDR1 is SEHNR, CDR2 FQNEAQ (reference sequence). In DNA form, the CDR3 reads TGTGCCAGCAGCTTAGCCAGGGAGGGGCGCGAGCAGTACTTC. It specifies CASSLAREGREQYF.